Following are 27 T cell receptor beta chains from one sample sequenced in a study of T cells in Graves' hyperthyroidism and ophthalmopathy. Amplification yielded TCR beta CDR3 regions, with RNA transcripts as the source. HTBI primers were employed in a first-round RT-PCR of the TCR CDR3. TCRdb re-analysed the multiplex PCR reads in MiXCR, keeping a single row per CDR3 protein. The table records roughly 500,000 distinct CDR3 sequences, about 20% of them present only once. Sequencing used blood. These receptor sequences come from a woman between 70 and 85 years old with Graves' ophthalmopathy.

This clonotype showed up just a few times. This rearrangement joins TRBV27 to TRBJ2-7; 7 nucleotides agree with TRBD1. Losses at the gene ends were 4 bases for V and 4 bases for J; bases not matched to a gene: 13. The germline V gene encodes CDR1 MNHEY and CDR2 SMNVEV (reference sequence). CDR3 length: 16 residues. In nucleotides, the CDR3 is TGTGCCAGCAGTTCAACTAGGACAGGCCCACGTTACGAGCAGTACTTC. Protein sequence: CASSSTRTGPRYEQYF.

This clonotype occurred many times. V is TRBV3-1 and J is TRBJ1-5, with D unclear. The V gene lost 1 base and the J gene lost 0 bases, with 4 bases spanning the gap. Germline V gene sequence: CDR1 LGHDT, CDR2 YNNKEL (reference sequence). CDR3 size: 14 residues. This CDR3 reads CASSQGDSNQPQHF. The DNA of the CDR3 is TGTGCCAGCAGCCAAGGGGATAGCAATCAGCCCCAGCATTTT. Together with reference TRBV3-1 and TRBJ1-5, the CDR3 gives the full variable domain: DTAVSQTPKYLVTQMGNDKSIKCEQNLGHDTMYWYKQDSKKFLKIMFSYNNKELIINETVPNRFSPKSPDKAHLNLHINSLELGDSAVYFCASSQGDSNQPQHFGDGTRLSIL.

The chain combines TRBV2 with TRBJ2-3; 8 positions agree with TRBD2. Germline CDR1 reads SNHLY; CDR2 reads FYNNEI. Trimming at V came to 6 bases and at J to 2 bases, leaving 1 base not matched to a gene. The CDR3 spans 13 residues. In DNA form, the CDR3 reads TGTGCCAGCAGGACTAGCGCCACAGATACGCAGTATTTT. It specifies CASRTSATDTQYF.

This clonotype was picked up a small number of times. J is TRBJ1-2 and V is TRBV10-3, with 9 bases that match TRBD1. V shed 2 bases, J shed 4 bases, and the junction held 17 bases outside the gene matches. Per the germline V gene, CDR1 is ENHRY and CDR2 is SYGVKD. CDR3 length: 19 amino acids. The CDR3 region is CAISEGTGLSQLVSYGYTF. DNA for the CDR3: TGTGCCATCAGTGAGGGGACAGGGTTGAGCCAGCTAGTCTCCTATGGCTACACCTTC.

The V gene is TRBV6-1, the J gene TRBJ1-4, with no clear D. V lost 3 bases and J lost 7, with 12 bases in between. The CDR3 has 14 residues. CDR1 and CDR2 from the germline V gene are MNHNS and SASEGT. The CDR3 DNA reads as TGTGCCAGCAGTGATGTTAGGGCCGGTGAAAAACTGTTTTTT. Translated: CASSDVRAGEKLFF.

This clonotype was seen ten or more times. V usage is TRBV20-1 and J usage is TRBJ1-1; the match to TRBD1 covers 7 bases. The CDR3 loop spans 13 amino acids. The V gene end was trimmed by 5 bases and the J gene end by 1 base; junction bases not matched to a gene: 4. Germline V gene data show CDR1 as DFQATT and CDR2 as SNEGSKA (reference sequence). The CDR3 reads CSARRGENTEAFF. CDR3 DNA sequence: TGCAGTGCTCGCAGGGGGGAGAACACTGAAGCTTTCTTT.

This chain uses TRBV6-5 with TRBJ2-2, with TRBD2 matching 11 bases. This CDR3 has 15 residues. J lost 6 bases, V lost 2 bases, and 2 bases had no gene match. Germline-derived CDR1 and CDR2 are MNHEY and SVGAGI. CDR3 DNA: TGTGCCAGCAGTTACGGGACTAGCGGTCCCGGGGAGCTGTTTTTT. As protein: CASSYGTSGPGELFF.

The chain joins TRBV11-1 to TRBJ2-2, with D perhaps matching TRBD1 (6 bases). The V and J ends lost 1 base and 2 bases respectively, with 8 bases between them. This CDR3 comprises 15 residues. CDR1 and CDR2 (germline): SGHAT, FQDESV (reference sequence). The CDR3 here is CASSLEGDNTGELFF. The DNA of the CDR3 is TGTGCCAGCAGCTTAGAGGGGGATAACACCGGGGAGCTGTTTTTT.

This clonotype was found a few times. The chain employs TRBV28 and TRBJ1-2, with D tentatively TRBD1 (5 bases). With 3 bases removed from V and 8 bases from J, the gap between germline ends came to 10 bases. CDR1 is MDHEN, CDR2 SYDVKM, per germline. CDR3 size: 12 residues. The CDR3 nucleotides read TGTGCCAGCAGTTTCAGGGTACCGGGCTACACCTTC. Protein sequence: CASSFRVPGYTF.

This clonotype was counted ten times or more. This chain links TRBV7-6 with TRBJ1-3; D remains ambiguous. V was cut by 1 base and J by 0 bases, with 7 bases left in between. Germline V gene lookup returns CDR1 SGHVS and CDR2 FNYEAQ. This CDR3 is 15 amino acids long. The CDR3: CASSLEPSSGNTIYF. CDR3 coding DNA: TGTGCCAGCAGCTTAGAGCCAAGCTCTGGAAACACCATATATTTT. The entire variable domain, with the rest obtained from reference TRBV7-6 and TRBJ1-3, is as follows: GAGVSQSPRYKVTKRGQDVALRCDPISGHVSLYWYRQALGQGPEFLTYFNYEAQQDKSGLPNDRFSAERPEGSISTLTIQRTEQRDSAMYRCASSLEPSSGNTIYFGEGSWLTVV.

This clonotype occurred many times. The chain couples TRBV28 to TRBJ1-3; perhaps TRBD1 as D (5 bases). Trimming pared 4 bases from V and 0 bases from J, leaving 10 bases between. The germline CDR1 and CDR2 sequences are MDHEN and SYDVKM. There are 15 residues in the CDR3. CDR3 in amino acids: CASSWGRISGNTIYF. The DNA of the CDR3 is TGTGCCAGCAGTTGGGGACGGATCTCTGGAAACACCATATATTTT. Looking up the rest from reference TRBV28 and TRBJ1-3 gives the full variable domain: DVKVTQSSRYLVKRTGEKVFLECVQDMDHENMFWYRQDPGLGLRLIYFSYDVKMKEKGDIPEGYSVSREKKERFSLILESASTNQTSMYLCASSWGRISGNTIYFGEGSWLTVV.

This clonotype occurred once. The J gene is TRBJ2-7, the V gene TRBV30; 12 nucleotides line up with TRBD2. J was trimmed by 7 bases and V by 2 bases; bases with no gene match: 6. The V gene's germline CDR1 is GTSNPN and CDR2 SVGIG (reference sequence). The CDR3 runs to 14 residues. Here the CDR3 DNA reads TGTGCCTGGAGTCCTAGCGGGAGGGCTCGGGAGCAGTACTTC. Translation gives CAWSPSGRAREQYF.

The chain couples TRBV2 to TRBJ2-7, with 10 bases that match TRBD2. CDR3 length: 14 amino acids. CDR1 and CDR2 from the germline V gene are SNHLY and FYNNEI. V lost 5 bases to trimming and J lost 3 bases; unmatched junction nucleotides: 4. The DNA of the CDR3 is TGTGCCAGCAGTAGCACTAGCGGGATCTACGAGCAGTACTTC. Translation: CASSSTSGIYEQYF.

This clonotype has at least ten counts. The V gene is TRBV5-1, the J gene TRBJ2-3; 9 bases agree with TRBD1. The CDR3 is made up of 15 amino acids. Germline V CDR1 and CDR2: SGHRS, YFSETQ. V was clipped by 4 bases and J by 6 bases; unmatched bases: 9. The CDR3 region has the DNA TGCGCCAGCAGCAGAGACAGGGGGACGGTGGATACGCAGTATTTT. It yields the protein CASSRDRGTVDTQYF.

This clonotype turned up a few times. The CDR3: CASSQGSGSPLYEQYF. DNA of the CDR3: TGTGCCAGCAGCCAAGGTAGCGGGAGCCCCCTCTACGAGCAGTACTTC. J is TRBJ2-7 and V is TRBV3-1, with 9 bases identical to TRBD2. After removal of 1 base from V and 3 bases from J, the junction contained 7 bases not matched to a gene. There are 16 residues in the CDR3. The germline CDR1 and CDR2 sequences are LGHDT and YNNKEL (reference sequence).

The rearrangement joins TRBV30 to TRBJ2-6; TRBD1 matches 10 bases. With V trimmed by 5 bases and J by 3 bases, 4 bases remained unmatched. This CDR3 spans 15 amino acids. Germline V gene sequence: CDR1 GTSNPN, CDR2 SVGIG (reference sequence). CDR3 protein: CAWGQGEVGANVLTF. In DNA, the CDR3 is TGTGCCTGGGGACAGGGGGAGGTTGGGGCCAACGTCCTGACTTTC.

This clonotype was counted between two and nine times. This rearrangement joins TRBV5-6 to TRBJ1-2, with TRBD1 as a possible D gene (5 bases). Per the germline V gene, CDR1 is SGHDT and CDR2 is YYEEEE. CDR3 size: 17 residues. V dropped 4 bases and J dropped 4 bases, with 23 bases sitting between them. CDR3 DNA sequence: TGTGCCAGCAGCGGGGGAGACGAAGGGACCCCTTTCTATGGCTACACCTTC. It yields the protein CASSGGDEGTPFYGYTF. Variable domain in full (rest from reference TRBV5-6 and TRBJ1-2): DAGVTQSPTHLIKTRGQQVTLRCSPKSGHDTVSWYQQALGQGPQFIFQYYEEEERQRGNFPDRFSGHQFPNYSSELNVNALLLGDSALYLCASSGGDEGTPFYGYTFGSGTRLTVV.

This clonotype was counted ten times or more. The V call is TRBV20-1, the J call TRBJ2-1; D uncertain. Trimming removed 0 bases from V and 4 bases from J, with 1 base in between. CDR1 and CDR2 (germline): DFQATT, SNEGSKA (reference sequence). The CDR3 has 11 amino acids. The CDR3 nucleotides read TGCAGTGCTAGAGAGTACAATGAGCAGTTCTTC. This codes for CSAREYNEQFF.

The V and J genes are TRBV28 and TRBJ1-2; D gene unclear. The CDR3 contains 12 residues. The germline V gene has CDR1 MDHEN and CDR2 SYDVKM. V lost 5 bases and J 6 bases, leaving 10 bases between the germline ends. The CDR3 DNA reads as TGTGCCAGCAGTCCCGCAAGCCATGGCTACACCTTC. It yields the protein CASSPASHGYTF.

This clonotype was recorded many times. The chain recombines TRBV3-1 with TRBJ2-7; D remains ambiguous. The CDR3 consists of 14 residues. V gave up 4 bases and J gave up 0 bases, with 10 bases separating them. CDR1 and CDR2 from the germline V gene are LGHDT and YNNKEL (reference sequence). The CDR3, as DNA: TGTGCCAGCAGCCTCACTGGTAGCTCCTACGAGCAGTACTTC. This sequence encodes CASSLTGSSYEQYF.

The chain is built from TRBV4-1 and TRBJ2-2; TRBD2 is a possible D gene (6 bases). This CDR3 contains 18 residues. Germline CDR1 reads MGHRA; CDR2 reads YSYEKL. The V and J ends lost 1 base and 0 bases respectively, with 15 bases between them. The CDR3 DNA follows: TGCGCCAGCAGCCAAGTTGGGGGAGCGGGTACGAACACCGGGGAGCTGTTTTTT. It encodes CASSQVGGAGTNTGELFF.

The rearrangement links TRBV9 to TRBJ2-3; 11 bases align to TRBD1. V was clipped by 1 base and J by 4 bases; unmatched bases: 2. CDR3 length equals 15 residues. Germline V CDR1 and CDR2: SGDLS, YYNGEE. This CDR3 is CASSVRTGGADTQYF. CDR3 sequence (DNA): TGTGCCAGCAGCGTAAGGACAGGGGGCGCAGATACGCAGTATTTT.

There are many counts of this clonotype. The chain carries TRBV28 and TRBJ2-3; weak D call: TRBD1 (6 bases). Germline V gives CDR1 MDHEN, CDR2 SYDVKM. V was clipped by 2 bases and J by 4 bases, with 13 bases between them. The CDR3 has 15 amino acids. The DNA of the CDR3 is TGTGCCAGCAGTTTACCGAGACAGGTGTCAGATACGCAGTATTTT. This codes for CASSLPRQVSDTQYF.

This clonotype appeared a few times. This chain links TRBV18 with TRBJ2-1; D assignment may be TRBD1 or TRBD2 (5 bases each). The CDR3 covers 17 residues. CDR1 and CDR2 from the germline V gene are KGHSH and LQKENI. V was clipped by 5 bases and J by 0 bases, with 17 bases between them. The CDR3 nucleotides read TGTGCCAGCTCAAGGGACCTCTGGCGCCGCTCCTACAATGAGCAGTTCTTC. Translating it yields CASSRDLWRRSYNEQFF.

At least ten counts were recorded for this clonotype. The chain joins TRBV18 to TRBJ2-3, with no clear D. The length of the CDR3 is 16 residues. Trimming left V 0 bases short and J 0 bases short, with 10 bases between. Germline V CDR1 and CDR2: KGHSH, LQKENI. The CDR3 loop reads CASSPPSQSSTDTQYF. The CDR3 nucleotides read TGTGCCAGCTCACCACCATCACAGTCTAGCACAGATACGCAGTATTTT.

This clonotype was seen many times. The chain employs TRBV6-1 and TRBJ1-1; tentative D call: TRBD1 (6 bases). V shed 8 bases and J shed 8 bases, with 18 bases lying between them. The CDR3 consists of 13 residues. In germline, CDR1 is MNHNS, CDR2 SASEGT. CDR3 amino acids: CASGLGGPLEAFF. CDR3 DNA sequence: TGTGCCAGCGGTTTGGGGGGCCCCTTGGAAGCTTTCTTT.

This clonotype appeared once. V and J are TRBV7-2 and TRBJ1-5, with D maybe TRBD1 (5 bases). Between the trimmed V and J ends, which lost 3 bases and 5 bases, there was a span of 14 bases. Looked up from germline, CDR1 is SGHTA and CDR2 is FQGNSA. This CDR3 is built from 15 residues. Written as DNA, the CDR3 is TGTGCCAGCAGCTTTACCGGGGCAGAGTATCAGCCCCAGCATTTT. Its translation: CASSFTGAEYQPQHF. Full variable domain (rest looked up from reference TRBV7-2 and TRBJ1-5): GAGVSQSPSNKVTEKGKDVELRCDPISGHTALYWYRQSLGQGLEFLIYFQGNSAPDKSGLPSDRFSAERTGGSVSTLTIQRTQQEDSAVYLCASSFTGAEYQPQHFGDGTRLSIL.